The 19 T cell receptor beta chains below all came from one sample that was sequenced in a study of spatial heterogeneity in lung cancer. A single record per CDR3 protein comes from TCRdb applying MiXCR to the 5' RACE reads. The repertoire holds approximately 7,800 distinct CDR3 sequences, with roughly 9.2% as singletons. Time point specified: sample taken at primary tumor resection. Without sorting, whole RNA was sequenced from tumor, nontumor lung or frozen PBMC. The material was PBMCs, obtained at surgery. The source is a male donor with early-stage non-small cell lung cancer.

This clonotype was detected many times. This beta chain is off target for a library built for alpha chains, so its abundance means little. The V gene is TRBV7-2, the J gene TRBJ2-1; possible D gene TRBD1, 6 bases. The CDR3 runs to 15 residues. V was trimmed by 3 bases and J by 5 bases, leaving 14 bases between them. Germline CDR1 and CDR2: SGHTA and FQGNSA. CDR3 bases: TGTGCCAGCAGCTTCACAGGGCGGAATAACAATGAGCAGTTCTTC. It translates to CASSFTGRNNNEQFF.

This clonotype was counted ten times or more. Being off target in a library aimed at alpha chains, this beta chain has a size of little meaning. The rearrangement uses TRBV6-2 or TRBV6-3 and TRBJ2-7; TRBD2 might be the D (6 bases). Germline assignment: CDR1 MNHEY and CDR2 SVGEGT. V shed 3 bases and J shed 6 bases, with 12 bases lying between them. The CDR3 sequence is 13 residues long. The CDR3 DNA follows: TGTGCCAGCAGTTATAGTCACGGGGGCGAGCAGTACTTC. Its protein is CASSYSHGGEQYF.

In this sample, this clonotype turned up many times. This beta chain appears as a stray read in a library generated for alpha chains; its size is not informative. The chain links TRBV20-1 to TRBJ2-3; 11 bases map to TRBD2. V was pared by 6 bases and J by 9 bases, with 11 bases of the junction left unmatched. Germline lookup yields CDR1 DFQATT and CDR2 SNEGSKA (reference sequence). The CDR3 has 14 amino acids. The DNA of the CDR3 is TGCAGTGCCCCAAAACTAGCGGGAGAGGGGACGCAGTATTTT. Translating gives CSAPKLAGEGTQYF.

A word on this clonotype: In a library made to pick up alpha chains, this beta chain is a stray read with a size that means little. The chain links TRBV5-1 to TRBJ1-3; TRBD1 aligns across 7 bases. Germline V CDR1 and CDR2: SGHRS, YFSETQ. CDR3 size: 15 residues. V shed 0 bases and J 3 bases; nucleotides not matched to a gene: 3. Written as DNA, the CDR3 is TGCGCCAGCAGCTTGGAGGGGGCTGGTGGAAACACCATATATTTT. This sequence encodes CASSLEGAGGNTIYF.

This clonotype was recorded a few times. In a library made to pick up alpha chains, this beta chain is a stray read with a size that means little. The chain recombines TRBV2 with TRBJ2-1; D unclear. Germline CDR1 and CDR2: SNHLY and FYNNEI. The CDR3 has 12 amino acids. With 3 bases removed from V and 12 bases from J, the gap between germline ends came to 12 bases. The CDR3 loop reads CASSDETAGQFF. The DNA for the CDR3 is TGTGCCAGCAGTGATGAGACCGCTGGGCAGTTCTTC.

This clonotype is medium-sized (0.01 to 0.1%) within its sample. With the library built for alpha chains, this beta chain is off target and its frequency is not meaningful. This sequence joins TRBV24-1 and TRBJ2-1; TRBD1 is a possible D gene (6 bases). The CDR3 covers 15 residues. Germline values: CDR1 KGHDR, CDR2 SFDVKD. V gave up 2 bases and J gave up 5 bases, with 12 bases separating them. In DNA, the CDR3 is TGTGCCACCAGTGATTCCCCGGACAGCGACAATGAGCAGTTCTTC. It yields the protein CATSDSPDSDNEQFF.

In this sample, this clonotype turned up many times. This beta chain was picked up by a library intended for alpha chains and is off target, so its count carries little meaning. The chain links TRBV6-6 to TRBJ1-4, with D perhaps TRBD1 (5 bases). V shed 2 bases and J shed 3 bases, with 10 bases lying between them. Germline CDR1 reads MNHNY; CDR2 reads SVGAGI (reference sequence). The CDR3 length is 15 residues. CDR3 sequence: CASSYEGHSNEKLFF. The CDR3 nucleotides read TGTGCCAGCAGTTACGAAGGACACTCTAATGAAAAACTGTTTTTT.

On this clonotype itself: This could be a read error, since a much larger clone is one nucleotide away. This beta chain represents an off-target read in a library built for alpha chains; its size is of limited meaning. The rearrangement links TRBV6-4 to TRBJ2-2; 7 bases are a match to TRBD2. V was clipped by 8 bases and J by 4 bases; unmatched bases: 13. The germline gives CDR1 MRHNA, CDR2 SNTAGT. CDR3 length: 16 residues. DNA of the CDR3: TGTGCCAGCCTCCGGGAGGAAACCCAACTCACCGGGGAGCTGTTTTTT. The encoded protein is CASLREETQLTGELFF.

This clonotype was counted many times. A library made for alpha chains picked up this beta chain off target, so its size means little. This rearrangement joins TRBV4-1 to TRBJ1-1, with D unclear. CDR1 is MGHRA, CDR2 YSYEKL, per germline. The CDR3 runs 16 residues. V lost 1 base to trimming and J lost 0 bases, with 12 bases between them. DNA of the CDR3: TGCGCCAGCAGCCAAGCAAGTAGGAGCCTGAACACTGAAGCTTTCTTT. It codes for CASSQASRSLNTEAFF.

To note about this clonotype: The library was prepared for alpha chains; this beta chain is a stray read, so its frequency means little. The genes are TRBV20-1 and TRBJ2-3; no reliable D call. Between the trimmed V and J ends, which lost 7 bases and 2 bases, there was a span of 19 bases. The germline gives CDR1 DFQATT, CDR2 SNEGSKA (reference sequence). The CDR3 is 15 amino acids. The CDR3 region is CSGQISVAATDTQYF. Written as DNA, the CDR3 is TGCAGTGGTCAAATAAGTGTGGCGGCCACAGATACGCAGTATTTT.

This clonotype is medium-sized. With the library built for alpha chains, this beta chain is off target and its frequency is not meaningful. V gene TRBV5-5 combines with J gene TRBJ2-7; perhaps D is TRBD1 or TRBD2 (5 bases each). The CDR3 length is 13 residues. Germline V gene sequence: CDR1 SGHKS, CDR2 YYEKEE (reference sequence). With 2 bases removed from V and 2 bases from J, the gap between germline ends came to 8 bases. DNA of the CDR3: TGTGCCAGCAGCTTTGGGGGAGCCTACGAGCAGTACTTC. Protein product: CASSFGGAYEQYF.

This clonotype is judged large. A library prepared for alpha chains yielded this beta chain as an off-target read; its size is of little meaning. The CDR3 DNA is TGTGCCACCAGTGCCGGGGATGAGCAGTTCTTC. Encoded protein: CATSAGDEQFF. The J gene is TRBJ2-1, the V gene TRBV24-1, with TRBD2 as a possible D gene (5 bases). V dropped 5 bases and J dropped 8 bases, with 6 bases sitting between them. This CDR3 is 11 amino acids long. Germline assignment: CDR1 KGHDR and CDR2 SFDVKD.

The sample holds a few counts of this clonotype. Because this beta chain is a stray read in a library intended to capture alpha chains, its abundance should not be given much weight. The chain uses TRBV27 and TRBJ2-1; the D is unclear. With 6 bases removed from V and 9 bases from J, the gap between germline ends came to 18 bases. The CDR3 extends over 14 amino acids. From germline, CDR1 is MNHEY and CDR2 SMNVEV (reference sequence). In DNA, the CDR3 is TGTGCCAGCAGCCTGGGTAGCTCCCCTCGTGAGCAGTTCTTC. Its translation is CASSLGSSPREQFF.

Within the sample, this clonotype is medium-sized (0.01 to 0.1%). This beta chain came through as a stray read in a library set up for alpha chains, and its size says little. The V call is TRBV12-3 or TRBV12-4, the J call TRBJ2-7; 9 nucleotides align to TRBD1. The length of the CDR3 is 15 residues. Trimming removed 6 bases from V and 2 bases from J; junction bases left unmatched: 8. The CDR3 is CASRQTGTGTYEQYF. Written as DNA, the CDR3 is TGTGCCAGCAGGCAAACCGGGACAGGGACCTACGAGCAGTACTTC.

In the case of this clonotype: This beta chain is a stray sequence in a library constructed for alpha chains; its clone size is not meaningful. The CDR3 DNA follows: TGTGCCAGCAGCTTATCCCGGGAAAACACTGAAGCTTTCTTT. It codes for CASSLSRENTEAFF. The chain carries TRBV11-1 and TRBJ1-1, with D uncertain. Germline V gene lookup returns CDR1 SGHAT and CDR2 FQDESV (reference sequence). The CDR3 length is 14 residues. Between the trimmed V and J ends, which lost 2 bases and 2 bases, there was a span of 9 bases.

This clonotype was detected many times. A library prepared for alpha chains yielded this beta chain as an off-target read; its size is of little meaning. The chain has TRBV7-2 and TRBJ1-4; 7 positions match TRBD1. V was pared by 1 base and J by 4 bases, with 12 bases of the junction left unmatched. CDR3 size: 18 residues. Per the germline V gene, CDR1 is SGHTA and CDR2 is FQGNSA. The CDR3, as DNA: TGTGCCAGCAGCTTAGAAAACAGGGGACAGCGTTATAATGAAAAACTGTTTTTT. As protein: CASSLENRGQRYNEKLFF.

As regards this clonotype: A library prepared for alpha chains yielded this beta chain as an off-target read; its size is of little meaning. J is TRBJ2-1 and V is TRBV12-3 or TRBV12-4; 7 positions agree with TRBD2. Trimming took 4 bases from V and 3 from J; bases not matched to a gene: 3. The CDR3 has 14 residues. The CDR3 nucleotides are TGTGCCAGCAGTTCCAGCGGGAACTACAATGAGCAGTTCTTC. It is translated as CASSSSGNYNEQFF.

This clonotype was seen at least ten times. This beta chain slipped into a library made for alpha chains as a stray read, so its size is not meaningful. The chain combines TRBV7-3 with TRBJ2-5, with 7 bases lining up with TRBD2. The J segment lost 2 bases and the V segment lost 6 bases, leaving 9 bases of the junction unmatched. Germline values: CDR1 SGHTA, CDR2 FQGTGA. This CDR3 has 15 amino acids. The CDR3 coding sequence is TGTGCCAGCAGTAAAGGACTAGTAGCGCAAGAGACCCAGTACTTC. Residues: CASSKGLVAQETQYF.

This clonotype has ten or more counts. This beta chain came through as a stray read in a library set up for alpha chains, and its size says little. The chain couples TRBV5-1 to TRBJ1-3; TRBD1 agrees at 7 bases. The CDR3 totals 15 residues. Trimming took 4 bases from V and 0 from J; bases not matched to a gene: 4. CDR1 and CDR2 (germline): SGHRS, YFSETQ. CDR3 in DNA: TGCGCCAGCAGCGACGGGACAGACTCTGGAAACACCATATATTTT. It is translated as CASSDGTDSGNTIYF.